This T cell receptor (beta chain) was retrieved from a study of CD8+CD57+ T cells in acquired aplastic anemia. Notes on the study in general: CD8+ Simpson's diversity did not differ significantly between patients and controls.

Concerning this clonotype: Its target is unknown. Since the CDR3 does not end with the conserved phenylalanine or tryptophan, this likely comes from a read error.

The template used for profiling TCR beta VDJ and CDR3 was genomic DNA. TCRdb analysed the reads with MiXCR anew, one entry per CDR3 protein. The sample lists about 220,000 distinct CDR3 sequences; 34% were seen once. The germline CDR1 and CDR2 sequences are WNHNN and SYGVQD (reference sequence). The length of the CDR3 is 15 residues. This receptor was taken from a human donor in good health, serving as a control. The sample consisted of sorted CD4+, CD8+, or CD8+CD57+ T cells (not recorded which) from PBMCs. V usage is TRBV10-1 and J usage is TRBJ2-7; 7 nucleotides agree with TRBD2. The CDR3 DNA follows: TGTGCCAGCAGTGAAGCGTTTTCGGGAGGCTACGAGCAGTACCTC. Amino acids: CASSEAFSGGYEQYL.